One and the same sample provided the 5 T cell receptor beta chains below, sequenced in a study of Graves' ophthalmopathy and Graves' hyperthyroidism. RNA served as the template for amplifying TCR beta CDR3 regions. HTBI-primed RT-PCR formed the first round, and a multiplex PCR formed the second. TCRdb itself ran the multiplex PCR reads through MiXCR, one entry per CDR3 protein. In the table there are about 220,000 distinct CDR3 sequences, about 22% of which are singletons. Material: peripheral blood. These receptors were taken from a woman aged 50 to 60 with Graves' ophthalmopathy.

This clonotype came up many times. The chain recombines TRBV7-2 with TRBJ2-6, with D unclear. Trimming cost V 5 bases and J 9 bases, with 8 bases left between them. The CDR3 has 12 amino acids. Germline V gene data show CDR1 as SGHTA and CDR2 as FQGNSA. The CDR3 is CASSPWVNVLTF. CDR3 nucleotides: TGTGCCAGCAGCCCGTGGGTCAACGTCCTGACTTTC.

This clonotype was seen many times. The V gene is TRBV6-5, the J gene TRBJ1-1; TRBD1 might be the D (6 bases). Germline V gene lookup returns CDR1 MNHEY and CDR2 SVGAGI. This CDR3 has 17 residues. The V gene lost 0 bases and the J gene lost 7 bases, with 21 bases spanning the gap. The CDR3: CASSYSPPQGRSSEAFF. The CDR3 bases are TGTGCCAGCAGTTACTCCCCCCCGCAGGGGAGGTCGAGTGAAGCTTTCTTT.

This clonotype was seen repeatedly, ten times or more. The chain has TRBV24-1 and TRBJ2-5; either TRBD1 or TRBD2 may fit D (5 bases each). The V end was cut by 9 bases, the J end by 4 bases, with 11 bases between. The CDR3 is 12 amino acids. The germline V gene has CDR1 KGHDR and CDR2 SFDVKD. The CDR3 here is CATGSGRETQYF. The CDR3 coding sequence is TGTGCCACCGGCTCGGGGCGAGAGACCCAGTACTTC.

This clonotype was seen repeatedly, ten times or more. V usage is TRBV14 and J usage is TRBJ2-7, with D uncertain. CDR3 length: 17 amino acids. V was pared by 3 bases and J by 0 bases, with 18 bases between. From germline, CDR1 is SGHDN and CDR2 FVKESK. CDR3 in amino acids: CASSHTSGFRSSYEQYF. The CDR3 coding sequence is TGTGCCAGCAGCCACACCTCAGGCTTTCGGAGCTCCTACGAGCAGTACTTC.

This clonotype was detected ten times or more. The genes are TRBV15 and TRBJ1-6; D remains ambiguous. Germline CDR1 reads LNHNV; CDR2 reads YYDKDF (reference sequence). This CDR3 region has 14 residues. V shed 3 bases and J shed 7 bases, with 10 bases lying between them. CDR3 residues: CATSSGAENSPLHF. For the CDR3, the DNA is TGTGCCACCAGCAGTGGCGCAGAAAATTCACCCCTCCACTTT.